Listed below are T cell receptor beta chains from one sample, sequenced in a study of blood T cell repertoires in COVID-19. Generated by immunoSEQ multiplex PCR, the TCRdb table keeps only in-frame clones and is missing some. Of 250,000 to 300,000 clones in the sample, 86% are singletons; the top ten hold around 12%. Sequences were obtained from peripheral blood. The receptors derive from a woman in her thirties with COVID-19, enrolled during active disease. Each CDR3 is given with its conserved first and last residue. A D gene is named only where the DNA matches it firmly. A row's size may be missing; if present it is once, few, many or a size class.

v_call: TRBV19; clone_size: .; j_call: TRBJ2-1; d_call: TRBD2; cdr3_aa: CASSIRLAGADNEQFF; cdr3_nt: TGTGCCAGTAGTATACGACTAGCGGGGGCCGACAATGAGCAGTTCTTC
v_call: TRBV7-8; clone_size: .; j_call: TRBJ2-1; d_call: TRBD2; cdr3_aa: CASSFGGGPYNEQFF; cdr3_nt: TGTGCCAGCAGCTTCGGCGGGGGGCCTTACAATGAGCAGTTCTTC
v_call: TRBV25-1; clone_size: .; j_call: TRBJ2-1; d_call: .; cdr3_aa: CASSEMRGLEYNEQFF; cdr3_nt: TGTGCCAGCAGTGAGATGCGGGGGCTTGAGTACAATGAGCAGTTCTTC
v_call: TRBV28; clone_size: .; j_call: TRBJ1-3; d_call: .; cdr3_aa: CASSKTTSLGNTIYF; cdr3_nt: TGTGCCAGCAGTAAAACAACATCCCTTGGAAACACCATATATTTT
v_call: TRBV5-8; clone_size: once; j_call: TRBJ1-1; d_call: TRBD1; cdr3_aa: CASSKTGMNTEAFF; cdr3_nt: TGTGCCAGCAGCAAGACAGGGATGAACACTGAAGCTTTCTTT
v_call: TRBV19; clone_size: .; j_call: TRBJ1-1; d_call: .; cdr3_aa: CASSMGGGAWAEAFF; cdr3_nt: TGTGCCAGTAGTATGGGAGGCGGGGCTTGGGCTGAAGCTTTCTTT
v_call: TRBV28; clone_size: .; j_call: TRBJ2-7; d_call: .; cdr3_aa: CASTKSGYNYEQYF; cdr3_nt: TGTGCCAGCACCAAGTCCGGGTATAACTACGAGCAGTACTTC
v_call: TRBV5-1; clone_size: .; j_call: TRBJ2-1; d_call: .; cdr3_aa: CASSQYRNEQFF; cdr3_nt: TGCGCCAGCAGCCAGTACAGGAATGAGCAGTTCTTC
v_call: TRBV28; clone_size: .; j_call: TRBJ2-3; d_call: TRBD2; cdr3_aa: CASSFAGGSGTQYF; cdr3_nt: TGTGCCAGCAGTTTCGCGGGGGGGTCGGGTACGCAGTATTTT
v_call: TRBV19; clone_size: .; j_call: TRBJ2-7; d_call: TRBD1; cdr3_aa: CASSRTGGYYEQYF; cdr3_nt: TGTGCCAGTAGTAGGACAGGGGGGTACTACGAGCAGTACTTC
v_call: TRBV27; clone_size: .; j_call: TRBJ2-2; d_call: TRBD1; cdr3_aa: CASSGTGSSGELFF; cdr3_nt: TGTGCCAGCTCAGGGACAGGGTCGAGCGGGGAGCTGTTTTTT
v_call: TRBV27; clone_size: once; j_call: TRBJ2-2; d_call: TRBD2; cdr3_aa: CASSFGGGASFRSNTGELFF; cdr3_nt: TGTGCCAGCAGTTTCGGCGGGGGGGCTAGCTTCCGCTCGAACACCGGGGAGCTGTTTTTT
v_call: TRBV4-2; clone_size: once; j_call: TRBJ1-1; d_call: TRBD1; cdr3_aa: CASSHPGQGFEAFF; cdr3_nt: TGTGCCAGCAGCCACCCCGGACAGGGCTTTGAAGCTTTCTTT
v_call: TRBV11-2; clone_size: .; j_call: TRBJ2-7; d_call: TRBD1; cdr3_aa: CASSPAGTDGRYEQYF; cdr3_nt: TGTGCCAGCAGCCCGGCCGGGACAGATGGGAGATACGAGCAGTACTTC
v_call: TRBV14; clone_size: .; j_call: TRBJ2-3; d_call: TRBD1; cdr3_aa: CASDRDSLDF; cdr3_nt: TGTGCCAGCGACCGGGACAGTCTCGATTTT
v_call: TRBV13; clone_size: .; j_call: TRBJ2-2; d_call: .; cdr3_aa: CASSLPSVTTGELFF; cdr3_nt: TGTGCCAGCAGCTTGCCGAGCGTGACCACCGGGGAGCTGTTTTTT
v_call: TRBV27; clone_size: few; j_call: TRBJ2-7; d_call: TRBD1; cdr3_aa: CASSLSRTGFYEQYF; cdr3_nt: TGTGCCAGCAGTTTATCCAGGACAGGCTTCTACGAGCAGTACTTC
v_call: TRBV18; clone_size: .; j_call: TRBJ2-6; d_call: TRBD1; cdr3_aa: CASSPTLGQGVTGANVLTF; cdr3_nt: TGTGCCAGCTCACCAACGTTAGGACAGGGGGTTACTGGGGCCAACGTCCTGACTTTC
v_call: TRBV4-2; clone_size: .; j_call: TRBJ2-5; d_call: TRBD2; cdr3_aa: CASSLGLAGLQETQYF; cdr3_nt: TGTGCCAGCAGCCTTGGACTAGCGGGACTCCAAGAGACCCAGTACTTC
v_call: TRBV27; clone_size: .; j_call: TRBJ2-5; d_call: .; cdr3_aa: CASSLLAGNQETQYF; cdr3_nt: TGTGCCAGCAGTTTATTGGCAGGGAACCAAGAGACCCAGTACTTC
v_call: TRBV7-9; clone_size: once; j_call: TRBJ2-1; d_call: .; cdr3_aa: CASALRVASNEQFF; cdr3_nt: TGTGCCAGCGCCCTCAGGGTTGCTTCGAATGAGCAGTTCTTC
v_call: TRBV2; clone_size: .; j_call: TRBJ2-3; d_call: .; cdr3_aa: CASSVSAASTDTQYF; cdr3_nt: TGTGCCAGCAGTGTATCTGCGGCTAGCACAGATACGCAGTATTTT
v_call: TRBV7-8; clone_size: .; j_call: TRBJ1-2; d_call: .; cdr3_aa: CASSPHPGQTNYGYTF; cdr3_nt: TGTGCCAGCAGCCCCCACCCCGGACAGACTAACTATGGCTACACCTTC
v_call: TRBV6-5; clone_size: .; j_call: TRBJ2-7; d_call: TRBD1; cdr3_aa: CASSYSTGSPYEQYF; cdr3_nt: TGTGCCAGCAGTTACTCGACAGGGTCCCCCTACGAGCAGTACTTC
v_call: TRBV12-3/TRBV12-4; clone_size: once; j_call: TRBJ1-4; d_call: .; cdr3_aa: CASSLYSEKLFF; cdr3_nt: TGTGCCAGCAGTTTGTATTCTGAAAAACTGTTTTTT
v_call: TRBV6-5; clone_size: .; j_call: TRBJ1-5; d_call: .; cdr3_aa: CASRTTSNQPQHF; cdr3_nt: TGTGCCAGCAGGACAACTAGCAATCAGCCCCAGCATTTT
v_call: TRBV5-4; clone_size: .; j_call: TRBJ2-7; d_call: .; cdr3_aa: CASSLAYGGAGYEQYF; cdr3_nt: TGTGCCAGCAGCTTGGCCTATGGGGGGGCAGGCTACGAGCAGTACTTC